The clone carrying this TCR beta chain has a single count. No antigen is known for it. This specimen comes from a study of PD-1 blockade in mismatch repair-deficient tumors. Study at large: Enrolled about 2012-2016, patients had progressing, pretreated mismatch repair-deficient cancers of 12 types. Study results and caveats: After pembrolizumab, tumor-resident clones rose rapidly, then generally contracted before radiologic responses.

In germline, CDR1 is SGHVS, CDR2 FNYEAQ. J was trimmed by 2 bases and V by 1 base; bases with no gene match: 8. The CDR3 covers 16 residues. The TCR-sequenced patients were three responders to pembrolizumab. Clones were read by immunoSEQ multiplex PCR, and TCRdb kept only the in-frame ones, dropping some. The profile shows under 50,000 clones, 75% to 85% of them singletons. Material: peripheral blood, obtained 4 weeks after starting pembrolizumab. This chain joins TRBV7-6 and TRBJ2-7; 7 nucleotides agree with TRBD1. The TCR sequence derives from an adult with mismatch repair-deficient cancer. CDR3 nucleotide sequence: TGTGCCAGCAGCTTAGACAACAGGGGAGTCCCCTACGAGCAGTACTTC. Protein sequence: CASSLDNRGVPYEQYF.